The next 27 T cell receptor beta chains were all read from a single sample in a study of cytomegalovirus exposure and HLA in healthy donors. Primers: 60 Vbeta forward and 13 Jbeta reverse. Repertoires were generated with immunoSEQ multiplex PCR, while TCRdb's copy carries only in-frame clones and drops some. The table shows approximately 200,000 clones, with 75% to 85% occurring only once. The sequenced material came from PBMCs. These TCRs come from a girl between 10 and 17 years old in good health and CMV-seronegative.

The rearrangement joins TRBV14 to TRBJ2-3; maybe TRBD2 (6 bases). The CDR3 consists of 17 residues. V was trimmed by 0 bases and J by 3 bases, leaving 16 bases between them. Germline values: CDR1 SGHDN, CDR2 FVKESK. The CDR3 is CASSQDWWASETDTQYF. As DNA, the CDR3 is TGTGCCAGCAGCCAAGATTGGTGGGCTAGCGAAACAGATACGCAGTATTTT.

The chain uses TRBV6-1 and TRBJ2-5, with 14 bases matching TRBD2. There are 16 residues in the CDR3. CDR1 MNHNS and CDR2 SASEGT come from the germline V gene. V lost 0 bases to trimming and J lost 11 bases; unmatched junction nucleotides: 8. CDR3 sequence reads: CASSEAGLAGVGEQYF. The CDR3 DNA reads TGTGCCAGCAGTGAAGCGGGACTAGCGGGAGTGGGAGAGCAGTACTTC.

This clone was observed a few times. The rearrangement links TRBV7-9 to TRBJ2-1; perhaps TRBD2 as D (5 bases). V lost 1 base, J lost 6 bases, and 7 bases lay in between. The CDR3 contains 13 residues. Germline V gene sequence: CDR1 SEHNR, CDR2 FQNEAQ (reference sequence). The CDR3 loop is CASSLGGANEQFF. The CDR3 DNA reads TGTGCCAGCAGCTTAGGGGGAGCCAATGAGCAGTTCTTC. The full variable domain, completed using reference TRBV7-9 and TRBJ2-1, is DTGVSQNPRHKITKRGQNVTFRCDPISEHNRLYWYRQTLGQGPEFLTYFQNEAQLEKSRLLSDRFSAERPKGSFSTLEIQRTEQGDSAMYLCASSLGGANEQFFGPGTRLTVL.

The chain recombines TRBV28 with TRBJ1-1; TRBD1 might be the D (5 bases). Trimming pared 6 bases from V and 9 bases from J, leaving 11 bases between. CDR1 is MDHEN and CDR2 is SYDVKM in the germline V gene. This CDR3 is 11 amino acids long. In nucleotides, the CDR3 is TGTGCCAGCAGGGAACAGGTGAAAGCTTTCTTT. Encoded protein: CASREQVKAFF. Full variable domain (missing parts from reference TRBV28 and TRBJ1-1): DVKVTQSSRYLVKRTGEKVFLECVQDMDHENMFWYRQDPGLGLRLIYFSYDVKMKEKGDIPEGYSVSREKKERFSLILESASTNQTSMYLCASREQVKAFFGQGTRLTVV.

This clone was detected once. This chain uses TRBV10-2 with TRBJ2-3; 15 bases are shared with TRBD2. The CDR3 contains 17 residues. The trim removed 5 bases at V and 5 bases at J, leaving 8 bases unmatched. Germline lookup yields CDR1 WSHSY and CDR2 SAAADI. As DNA, the CDR3 is TGCGCCAGCAGTAGGACTAGCGGGAGGGCCGGGGGAGATACGCAGTATTTT. Residues: CASSRTSGRAGGDTQYF.

The rearrangement joins TRBV7-2 to TRBJ1-2; D gene unclear. The germline V gene encodes CDR1 SGHTA and CDR2 FQGNSA. The germline V and J ends were trimmed by 4 bases and 3 bases, with 12 bases remaining between them. There are 14 residues in the CDR3. Written as DNA, the CDR3 is TGTGCCAGCAGCTCCGAGGCAGCTGACTATGGCTACACCTTC. Amino acids: CASSSEAADYGYTF.

The V gene is TRBV27, the J gene TRBJ2-7, with TRBD1 matching 10 bases. Germline CDR1 reads MNHEY; CDR2 reads SMNVEV (reference sequence). V dropped 2 bases and J dropped 3; count of bases not matched to a gene: 10. The length of the CDR3 is 17 residues. The CDR3 is CASSLAGPGQGIYEQYF. CDR3 in DNA: TGTGCCAGCAGTTTAGCGGGCCCGGGACAGGGGATCTACGAGCAGTACTTC.

The chain joins TRBV25-1 to TRBJ1-5; possible D gene TRBD1, 6 bases. CDR3 size: 15 residues. Germline V lookup: CDR1 MGHDK, CDR2 SYGVNS. Trimming took 2 bases from V and 4 from J, leaving 12 bases between them. The CDR3 is CASSEGGRTNQPQHF. DNA of the CDR3: TGTGCCAGCAGTGAAGGGGGCAGGACAAATCAGCCCCAGCATTTT.

CDR3 DNA sequence: TGCGCCAGCAGCTTCAACAATGAGCAGTTCTTC. Its protein is CASSFNNEQFF. The rearrangement uses TRBV5-1 and TRBJ2-1; no definite D call. Trimming pared 2 bases from V and 5 bases from J, leaving 2 bases between. The CDR3 extends over 11 amino acids. The germline CDR1 and CDR2 sequences are SGHRS and YFSETQ.

The CDR3 reads CASSTGGESQPQHF. CDR3 DNA sequence: TGTGCCAGCTCGACAGGGGGCGAGAGTCAGCCCCAGCATTTT. The V and J genes are TRBV27 and TRBJ1-5; 10 bases line up with TRBD1. Per the germline V gene, CDR1 is MNHEY and CDR2 is SMNVEV (reference sequence). The CDR3 contains 14 residues. The J segment lost 6 bases and the V segment lost 8 bases, leaving 7 bases of the junction unmatched.

V usage is TRBV5-1 and J usage is TRBJ2-1; TRBD2 aligns across 13 bases. The length of the CDR3 is 15 residues. The V gene's germline CDR1 is SGHRS and CDR2 YFSETQ. The J segment lost 14 bases and the V segment lost 3 bases, leaving 11 bases of the junction unmatched. The CDR3 sequence: CASSWTSGGPSGEFF. CDR3 DNA: TGCGCCAGCAGCTGGACTAGCGGGGGCCCTAGTGGGGAGTTCTTC. Using reference TRBV5-1 and TRBJ2-1 for the parts outside the CDR3, the full variable domain is KAGVTQTPRYLIKTRGQQVTLSCSPISGHRSVSWYQQTPGQGLQFLFEYFSETQRNKGNFPGRFSGRQFSNSRSEMNVSTLELGDSALYLCASSWTSGGPSGEFFGPGTRLTVL.

The genes are TRBV19 and TRBJ2-5; TRBD1 matches at 11 bases. CDR3 size: 16 residues. V shed 6 bases, J shed 5 bases, and the junction held 11 bases outside the gene matches. Per germline, CDR1 LNHDA and CDR2 SQIVND (reference sequence). The CDR3 here is CASRTPGTGGGETQYF. The CDR3, as DNA: TGTGCCAGTAGGACCCCCGGGACAGGGGGTGGTGAGACCCAGTACTTC.

The chain is built from TRBV5-1 and TRBJ1-1; TRBD1 is a possible D gene (6 bases). V lost 4 bases, J lost 4 bases, and 20 bases lay in between. Germline V CDR1 and CDR2: SGHRS, YFSETQ. The CDR3 extends over 16 amino acids. In DNA form, the CDR3 reads TGCGCCAGCAGCAGTGATAACAGGGTCACGGCCACTGAAGCTTTCTTT. It encodes CASSSDNRVTATEAFF. The variable domain in full, with the rest retrieved from reference TRBV5-1 and TRBJ1-1, is KAGVTQTPRYLIKTRGQQVTLSCSPISGHRSVSWYQQTPGQGLQFLFEYFSETQRNKGNFPGRFSGRQFSNSRSEMNVSTLELGDSALYLCASSSDNRVTATEAFFGQGTRLTVV.

The rearrangement uses TRBV28 and TRBJ2-1; D is possibly TRBD2 (6 bases). The CDR3 extends over 16 amino acids. Germline V gives CDR1 MDHEN, CDR2 SYDVKM. V was cut by 2 bases and J by 6 bases, with 17 bases left in between. The chain's CDR3 is CASSLPGVFGSNEQFF. CDR3 DNA: TGTGCCAGCAGTTTACCGGGGGTGTTCGGTTCCAATGAGCAGTTCTTC. The entire variable domain, with the rest obtained from reference TRBV28 and TRBJ2-1, is as follows: DVKVTQSSRYLVKRTGEKVFLECVQDMDHENMFWYRQDPGLGLRLIYFSYDVKMKEKGDIPEGYSVSREKKERFSLILESASTNQTSMYLCASSLPGVFGSNEQFFGPGTRLTVL.

The chain couples TRBV25-1 to TRBJ2-7; possibly TRBD1 for D (6 bases). The CDR3 runs to 14 residues. V lost 2 bases, J lost 6 bases, and 14 bases lay in between. Germline V gene sequence: CDR1 MGHDK, CDR2 SYGVNS. The CDR3: CASSEGGHLGEQYF. The CDR3 DNA sequence: TGTGCCAGCAGTGAAGGGGGCCATCTAGGCGAGCAGTACTTC.

The chain links TRBV28 to TRBJ1-5; D is uncertain. CDR3 length: 13 residues. CDR1 is MDHEN, CDR2 SYDVKM, per germline. The V end was cut by 5 bases, the J end by 10 bases, with 15 bases between. CDR3 coding DNA: TGTGCCAGCAGTCCCTACCCGATCCGACCCCAGCATTTT. Protein sequence: CASSPYPIRPQHF. Drawing the rest from reference TRBV28 and TRBJ1-5, the complete variable domain is DVKVTQSSRYLVKRTGEKVFLECVQDMDHENMFWYRQDPGLGLRLIYFSYDVKMKEKGDIPEGYSVSREKKERFSLILESASTNQTSMYLCASSPYPIRPQHFGDGTRLSIL.

This chain uses TRBV5-5 with TRBJ2-7; D unclear. This CDR3 has 14 amino acids. V shed 0 bases and J shed 2 bases, with 9 bases lying between them. Germline values: CDR1 SGHKS, CDR2 YYEKEE (reference sequence). The CDR3 is CASSLDFPTYEQYF. The DNA of the CDR3 is TGTGCCAGCAGCTTGGACTTCCCCACCTACGAGCAGTACTTC.

The rearrangement links TRBV29-1 to TRBJ1-2; 11 bases align to TRBD1. The CDR3 length is 13 residues. Per the germline V gene, CDR1 is SQVTM and CDR2 is ANQGSEA. The V and J ends lost 7 bases and 7 bases, in that order; junction bases with no gene match: 8. CDR3 residues: CSAGQGALAGYTF. For the CDR3, the DNA is TGCAGCGCAGGACAGGGGGCTCTGGCTGGCTACACCTTC.

This chain links TRBV28 with TRBJ1-5; D is undetermined. This CDR3 region has 14 residues. The germline V gene has CDR1 MDHEN and CDR2 SYDVKM. V lost 7 bases, J lost 8 bases, and 18 bases lay in between. The CDR3 reads CASKKHLAGKPQHF. The CDR3 DNA is TGTGCCAGCAAGAAGCATCTCGCGGGTAAGCCCCAGCATTTT.

This chain links TRBV5-1 with TRBJ2-3; a possible D gene is TRBD2 (6 bases). This CDR3 comprises 11 residues. Germline V gene data show CDR1 as SGHRS and CDR2 as YFSETQ. V gave up 7 bases and J gave up 6 bases, with 9 bases separating them. The CDR3, as DNA: TGCGCCAGCGGTCGGGGGGATACGCAGTATTTT. Translated, it gives CASGRGDTQYF.

The CDR3 DNA reads as TGTGCCAGGCCTAAGGAGATTTCCTACGAGCAGTACTTC. It translates to CARPKEISYEQYF. The chain employs TRBV21-1 and TRBJ2-7; the DNA was not used to check the table's D call, TRBD2. TRBV21-1 is termed a pseudogene. This CDR3 comprises 13 residues.

The chain is built from TRBV7-9 and TRBJ1-4; D not resolved. V lost 5 bases and J 8 bases, leaving 15 bases between the germline ends. The CDR3 has 14 amino acids. Germline values: CDR1 SEHNR, CDR2 FQNEAQ (reference sequence). CDR3 in DNA: TGTGCCAGCAGCCCTCCACCTACCGGGGAAAAACTGTTTTTT. Translating gives CASSPPPTGEKLFF.

The chain uses TRBV18 and TRBJ2-6, with D possibly being TRBD1 (6 bases). The V and J ends lost 6 bases and 2 bases respectively, with 14 bases between them. The germline gives CDR1 KGHSH, CDR2 LQKENI. CDR3 size: 16 residues. The CDR3 here is CASSTLGAAGANVLTF. CDR3 bases: TGTGCCAGCTCGACTCTGGGGGCTGCTGGGGCCAACGTCCTGACTTTC.

This chain links TRBV6-5 with TRBJ2-1, with D maybe TRBD2 (6 bases). Germline assignment: CDR1 MNHEY and CDR2 SVGAGI. V lost 2 bases to trimming and J lost 0 bases, with 8 bases between them. The length of the CDR3 is 15 residues. The CDR3 sequence is CASSYGRSSYNEQFF. CDR3 nucleotides: TGTGCCAGCAGTTACGGGAGGAGCTCCTACAATGAGCAGTTCTTC.

J is TRBJ2-7 and V is TRBV27, with a tentative D call TRBD2 (5 bases). The ends were cut back, 4 bases at V and 0 bases at J, with 13 bases in the middle. This CDR3 spans 15 amino acids. Germline V gives CDR1 MNHEY, CDR2 SMNVEV (reference sequence). As DNA, the CDR3 is TGTGCCAGCAGTTCGGTGGGAGAGAGCTCCTACGAGCAGTACTTC. Translation gives CASSSVGESSYEQYF.

The CDR3 spells CASQYTGTLSNQPQHF. The CDR3 coding sequence is TGTGCCAGCCAATATACCGGGACACTTAGCAATCAGCCCCAGCATTTT. The chain links TRBV7-2 to TRBJ1-5, with D possibly TRBD1 on 6 matching bases. There are 16 residues in the CDR3. The germline V and J ends were trimmed by 8 bases and 0 bases, with 17 bases remaining between them. In germline, CDR1 is SGHTA, CDR2 FQGNSA.

The chain employs TRBV7-8 and TRBJ2-1; 10 bases map to TRBD1. This CDR3 is 15 amino acids long. The V gene's germline CDR1 is SGHVS and CDR2 FQNEAQ. V lost 3 bases to trimming and J lost 7 bases; unmatched junction nucleotides: 6. CDR3 residues: CASSFVGTGVNEQFF. The CDR3 DNA reads as TGTGCCAGCAGCTTTGTCGGGACAGGGGTGAATGAGCAGTTCTTC.